The clone carrying this T cell receptor (beta chain) has more than one count but fewer than ten. What it binds is not known. What was amplified from RNA transcripts were TCR beta CDR3 regions. Researchers ran a first-round RT-PCR on the TCR CDR3 using the HTBI primer set. In TCRdb, the multiplex PCR reads were re-called with MiXCR into one record per CDR3 protein. The sample yields around 190,000 distinct CDR3 sequences, about a sixth seen once. Trimming took 2 bases from V and 2 from J; bases not matched to a gene: 3. Germline loops: CDR1 MNHEY, CDR2 SMNVEV (reference sequence). The CDR3 runs to 16 residues. The data derive from a study of T cells in Graves' hyperthyroidism and ophthalmopathy. General study results and limits: Most thyroid clonotypes expanded above 0.001 appeared in blood too. From stable hyperthyroidism, ophthalmopathy was separated by a 13 V-J model.

The sequencing input was blood. The chain is built from TRBV27 and TRBJ2-1; 10 bases are shared with TRBD2. The source is a woman aged 50 to 60 with Graves' hyperthyroidism. The CDR3 DNA follows: TGTGCCAGCAGTTTACTAGCGGGAGACCCCTACAATGAGCAGTTCTTC. This codes for CASSLLAGDPYNEQFF.